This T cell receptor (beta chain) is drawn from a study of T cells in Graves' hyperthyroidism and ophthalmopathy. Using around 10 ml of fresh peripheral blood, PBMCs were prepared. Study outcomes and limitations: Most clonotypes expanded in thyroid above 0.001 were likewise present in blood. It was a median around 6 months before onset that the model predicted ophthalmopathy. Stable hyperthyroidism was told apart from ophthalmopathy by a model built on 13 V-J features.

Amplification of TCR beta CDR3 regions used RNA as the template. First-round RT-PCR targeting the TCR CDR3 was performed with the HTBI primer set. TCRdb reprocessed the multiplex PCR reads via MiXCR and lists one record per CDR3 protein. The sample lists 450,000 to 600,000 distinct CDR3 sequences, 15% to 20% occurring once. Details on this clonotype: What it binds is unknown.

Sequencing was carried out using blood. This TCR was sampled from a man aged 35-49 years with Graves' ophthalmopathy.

In DNA form, the CDR3 reads TGCAGCGTTCGGGACAGGGCGAATGGTGAAAAACTGTTTTTT. Its translation is CSVRDRANGEKLFF. The chain has TRBV29-1 and TRBJ1-4, with TRBD1 matching 9 bases. This CDR3 spans 14 amino acids. With V trimmed by 5 bases and J by 7 bases, 8 bases remained unmatched. The germline V gene encodes CDR1 SQVTM and CDR2 ANQGSEA.